A single TCR beta chain is shown here with its context. The antigen is undetermined. There are 13 residues in the CDR3. Trimming removed 1 base from V and 6 bases from J, with 9 bases in between. Germline CDR1 is SGHRS and CDR2 is YFSETQ. Assay used: immunoSEQ multiplex PCR; TCRdb lists only in-frame clones, some missing. The sample yields approximately 480,000 clones, 60% to 80% seen once. This sample is part of a study of shared clonotypes between healthy human individuals. Study results and limitations: It was only blood that was sampled, and tissue repertoires likely differ.

This TCR derives from a woman aged 40 to 49 in good health. Some clones in this sample may be carry-over from other donors' samples. This chain joins TRBV5-1 and TRBJ2-3; D gene uncertain. The sample comprised PBMCs. The DNA of the CDR3 is TGCGCCAGCAGCTTGCCCCAAATGGATACGCAGTATTTT. This encodes CASSLPQMDTQYF.